This T cell receptor (beta chain) was sequenced in a study of T cells after yellow fever vaccination. UMIs and a universal primer site were added when TCR cDNA was made by 5'RACE template switching. One entry per CDR3 protein, called by TCRdb with MiXCR from the 5' RACE reads. The table lists 450,000 to 550,000 distinct CDR3 sequences, 15% to 20% of them singletons. Germline CDR1 is SGDLS and CDR2 is YYNGEE. Trimming left V 3 bases short and J 2 bases short, with 12 bases between. This CDR3 region has 15 residues. This clonotype was detected a few times. Its specificity is unknown. Points from the study as a whole: A large majority of primary-vaccination clones showed up again after the booster (approximately 96% CD4, 88% CD8). Researchers noted that a small share of clonotypes showed up in both CD4 and CD8 compartments. Any FACS-sorted repertoire could hold abundant clonotypes that contaminate it from the bulk population.

The chain uses TRBV9 and TRBJ1-5; D is undetermined. The sample here was PBMCs, taken 15 days after the yellow fever booster vaccination. This TCR was recovered from a man aged 25 to 40 who received the YFV17D yellow fever vaccine. In DNA, the CDR3 is TGTGCCAGCAGCGCGGCCGGGCAGCGCAATCAGCCCCAGCATTTT. Protein: CASSAAGQRNQPQHF.